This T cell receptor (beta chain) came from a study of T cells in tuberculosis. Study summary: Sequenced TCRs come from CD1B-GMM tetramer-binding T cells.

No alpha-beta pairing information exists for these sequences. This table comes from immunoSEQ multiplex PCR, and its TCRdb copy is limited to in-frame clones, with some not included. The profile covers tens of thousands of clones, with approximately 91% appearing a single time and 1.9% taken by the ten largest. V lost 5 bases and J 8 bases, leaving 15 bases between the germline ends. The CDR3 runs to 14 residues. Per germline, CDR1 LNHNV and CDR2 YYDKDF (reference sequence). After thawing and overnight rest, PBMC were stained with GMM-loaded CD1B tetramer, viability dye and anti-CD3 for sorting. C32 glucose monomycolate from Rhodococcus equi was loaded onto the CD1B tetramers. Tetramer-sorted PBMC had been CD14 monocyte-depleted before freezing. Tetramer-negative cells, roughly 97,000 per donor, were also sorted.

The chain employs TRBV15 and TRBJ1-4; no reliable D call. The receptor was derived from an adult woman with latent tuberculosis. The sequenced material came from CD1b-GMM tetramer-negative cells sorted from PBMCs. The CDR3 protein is CATSGRGNWEKLFF. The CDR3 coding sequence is TGTGCCACCAGCGGCCGCGGGAACTGGGAAAAACTGTTTTTT.